This paragraph covers one TCR beta chain sequence. No antigen is known for it. This entry is derived from a study of T cell responses to AZD1222 COVID-19 vaccine. V shed 8 bases and J shed 4 bases, with 9 bases lying between them. The CDR3 covers 12 residues. CDR1 is SEHNR, CDR2 FQNEAQ, per germline (reference sequence). This table comes from immunoSEQ multiplex PCR, and its TCRdb copy is limited to in-frame clones, with some not included. This table holds 120,000 to 150,000 clones, approximately 91% found once. Notes on the study in general: Along spike, vaccine-associated CD4 TCRs were found throughout, with dominance at 160-218 and 743-854. No repertoire was sampled before or during the peak T cell response, only after it. Donors were chiefly white British, with a greater number of females, and clonal diversity was perhaps underestimated.

Sequencing used peripheral blood, obtained 28 days after the second AZD1222 dose. The TCR was taken from an adult who received the AZD1222 COVID-19 vaccine. This chain links TRBV7-9 with TRBJ2-1; D tentatively reads TRBD1 or TRBD2 (5 bases each). This CDR3 is CASDGGYNEQFF. The CDR3 DNA reads TGTGCCAGCGATGGGGGTTACAATGAGCAGTTCTTC.